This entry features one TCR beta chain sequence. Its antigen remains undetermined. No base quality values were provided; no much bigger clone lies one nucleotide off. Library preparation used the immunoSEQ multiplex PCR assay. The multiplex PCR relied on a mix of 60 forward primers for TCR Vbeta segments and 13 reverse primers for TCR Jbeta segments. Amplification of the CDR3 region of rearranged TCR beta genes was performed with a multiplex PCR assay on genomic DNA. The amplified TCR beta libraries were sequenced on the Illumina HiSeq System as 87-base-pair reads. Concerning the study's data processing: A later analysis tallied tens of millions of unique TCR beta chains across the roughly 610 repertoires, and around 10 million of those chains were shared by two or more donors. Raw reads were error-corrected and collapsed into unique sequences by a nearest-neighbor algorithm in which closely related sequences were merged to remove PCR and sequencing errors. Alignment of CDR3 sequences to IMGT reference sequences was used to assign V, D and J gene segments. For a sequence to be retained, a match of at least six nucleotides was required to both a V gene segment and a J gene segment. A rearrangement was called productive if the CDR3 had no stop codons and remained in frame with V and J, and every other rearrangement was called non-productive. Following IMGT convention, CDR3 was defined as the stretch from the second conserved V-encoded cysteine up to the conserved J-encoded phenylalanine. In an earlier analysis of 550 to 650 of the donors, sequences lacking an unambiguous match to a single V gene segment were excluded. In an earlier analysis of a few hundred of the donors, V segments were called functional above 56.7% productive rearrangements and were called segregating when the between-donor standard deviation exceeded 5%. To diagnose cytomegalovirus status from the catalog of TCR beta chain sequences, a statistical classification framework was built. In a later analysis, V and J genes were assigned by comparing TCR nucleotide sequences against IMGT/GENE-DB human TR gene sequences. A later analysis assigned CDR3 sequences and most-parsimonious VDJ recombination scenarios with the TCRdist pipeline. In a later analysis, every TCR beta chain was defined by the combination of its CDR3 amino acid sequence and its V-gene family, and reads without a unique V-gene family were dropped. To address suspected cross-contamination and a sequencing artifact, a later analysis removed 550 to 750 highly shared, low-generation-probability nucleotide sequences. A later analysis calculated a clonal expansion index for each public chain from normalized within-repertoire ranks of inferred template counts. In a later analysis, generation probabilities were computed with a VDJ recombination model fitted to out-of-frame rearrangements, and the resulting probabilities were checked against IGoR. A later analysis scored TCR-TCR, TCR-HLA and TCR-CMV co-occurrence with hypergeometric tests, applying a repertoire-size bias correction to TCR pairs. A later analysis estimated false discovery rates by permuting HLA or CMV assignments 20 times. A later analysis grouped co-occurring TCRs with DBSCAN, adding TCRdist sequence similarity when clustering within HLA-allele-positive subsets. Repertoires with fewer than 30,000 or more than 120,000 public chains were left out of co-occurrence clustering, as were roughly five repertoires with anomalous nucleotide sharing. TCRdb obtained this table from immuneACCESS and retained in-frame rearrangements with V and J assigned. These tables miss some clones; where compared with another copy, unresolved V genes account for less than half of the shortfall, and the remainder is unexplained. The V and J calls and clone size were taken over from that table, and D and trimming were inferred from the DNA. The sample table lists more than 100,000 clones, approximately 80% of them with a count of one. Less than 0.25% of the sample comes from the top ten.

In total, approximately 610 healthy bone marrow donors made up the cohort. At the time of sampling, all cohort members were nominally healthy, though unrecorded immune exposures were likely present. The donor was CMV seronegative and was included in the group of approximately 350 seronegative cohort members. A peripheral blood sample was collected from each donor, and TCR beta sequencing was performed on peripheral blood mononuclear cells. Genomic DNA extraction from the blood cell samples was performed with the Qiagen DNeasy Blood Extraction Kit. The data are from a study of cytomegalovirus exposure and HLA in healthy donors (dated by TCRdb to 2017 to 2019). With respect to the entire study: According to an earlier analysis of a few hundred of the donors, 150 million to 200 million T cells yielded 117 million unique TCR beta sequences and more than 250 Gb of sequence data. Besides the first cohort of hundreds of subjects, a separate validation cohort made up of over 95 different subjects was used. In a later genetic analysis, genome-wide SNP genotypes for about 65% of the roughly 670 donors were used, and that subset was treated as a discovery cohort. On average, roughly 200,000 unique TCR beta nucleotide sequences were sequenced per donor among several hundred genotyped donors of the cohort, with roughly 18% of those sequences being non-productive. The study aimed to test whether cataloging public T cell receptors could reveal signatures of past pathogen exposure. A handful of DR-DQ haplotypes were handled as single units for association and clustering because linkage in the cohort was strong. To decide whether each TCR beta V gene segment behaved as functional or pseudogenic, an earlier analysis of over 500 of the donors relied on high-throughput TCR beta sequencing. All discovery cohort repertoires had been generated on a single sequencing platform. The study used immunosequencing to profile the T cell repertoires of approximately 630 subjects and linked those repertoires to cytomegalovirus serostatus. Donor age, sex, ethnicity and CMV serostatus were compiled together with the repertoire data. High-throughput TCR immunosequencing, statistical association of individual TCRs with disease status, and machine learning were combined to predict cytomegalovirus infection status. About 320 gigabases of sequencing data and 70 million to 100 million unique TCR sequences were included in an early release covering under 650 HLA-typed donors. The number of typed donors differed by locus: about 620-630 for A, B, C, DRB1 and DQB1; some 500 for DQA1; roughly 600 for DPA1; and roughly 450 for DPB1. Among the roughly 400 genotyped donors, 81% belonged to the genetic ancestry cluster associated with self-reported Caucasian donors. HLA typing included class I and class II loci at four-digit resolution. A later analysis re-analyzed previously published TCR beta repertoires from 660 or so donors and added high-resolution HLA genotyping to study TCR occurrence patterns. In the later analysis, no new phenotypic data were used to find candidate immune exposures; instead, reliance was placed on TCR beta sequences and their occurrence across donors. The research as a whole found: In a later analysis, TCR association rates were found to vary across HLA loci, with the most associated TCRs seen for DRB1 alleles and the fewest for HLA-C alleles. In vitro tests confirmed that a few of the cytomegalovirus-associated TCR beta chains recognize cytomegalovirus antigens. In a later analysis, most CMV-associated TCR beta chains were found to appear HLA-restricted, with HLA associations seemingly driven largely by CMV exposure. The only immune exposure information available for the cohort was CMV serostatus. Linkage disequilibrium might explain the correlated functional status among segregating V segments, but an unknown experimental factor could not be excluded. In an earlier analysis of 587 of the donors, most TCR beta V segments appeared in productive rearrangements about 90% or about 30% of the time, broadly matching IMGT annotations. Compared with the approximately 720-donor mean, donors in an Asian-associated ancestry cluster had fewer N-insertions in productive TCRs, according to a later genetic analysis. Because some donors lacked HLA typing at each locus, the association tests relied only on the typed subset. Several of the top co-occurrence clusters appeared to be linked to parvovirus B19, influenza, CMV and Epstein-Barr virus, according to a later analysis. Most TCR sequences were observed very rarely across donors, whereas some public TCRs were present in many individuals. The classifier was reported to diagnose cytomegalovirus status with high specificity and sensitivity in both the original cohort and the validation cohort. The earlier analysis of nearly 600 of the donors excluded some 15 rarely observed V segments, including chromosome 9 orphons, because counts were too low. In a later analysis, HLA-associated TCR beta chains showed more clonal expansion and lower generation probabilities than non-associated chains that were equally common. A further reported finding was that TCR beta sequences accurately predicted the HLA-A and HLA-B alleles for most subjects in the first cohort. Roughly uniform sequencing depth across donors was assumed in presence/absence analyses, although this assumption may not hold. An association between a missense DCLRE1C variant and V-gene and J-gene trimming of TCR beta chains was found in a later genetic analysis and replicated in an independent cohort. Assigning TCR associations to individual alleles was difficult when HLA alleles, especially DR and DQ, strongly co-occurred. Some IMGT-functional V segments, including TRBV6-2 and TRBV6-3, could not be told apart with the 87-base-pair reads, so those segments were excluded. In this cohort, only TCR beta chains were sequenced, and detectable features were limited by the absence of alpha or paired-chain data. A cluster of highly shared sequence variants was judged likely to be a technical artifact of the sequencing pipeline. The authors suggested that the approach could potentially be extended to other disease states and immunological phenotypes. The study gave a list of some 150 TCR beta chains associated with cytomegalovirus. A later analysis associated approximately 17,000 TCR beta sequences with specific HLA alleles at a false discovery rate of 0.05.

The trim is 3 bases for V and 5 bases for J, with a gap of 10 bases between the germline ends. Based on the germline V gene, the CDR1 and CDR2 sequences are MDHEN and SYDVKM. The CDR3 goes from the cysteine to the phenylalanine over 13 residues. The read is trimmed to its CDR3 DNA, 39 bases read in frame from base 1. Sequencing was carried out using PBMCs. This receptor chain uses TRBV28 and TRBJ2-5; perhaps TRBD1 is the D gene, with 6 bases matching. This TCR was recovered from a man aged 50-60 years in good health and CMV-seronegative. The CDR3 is CASSLQGQETQYF. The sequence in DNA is TGTGCCAGCAGTTTGCAGGGGCAGGAGACCCAGTACTTC.